The entry that follows covers one T cell receptor (beta chain) sequence. Its target is not known. A sort by CD45RO/CCR7/CD25/CD127/CD95/CD27 yielded CD4+ naive, central memory, regulatory and stem cell-like memory cells. Expressed TCRB transcripts were sequenced because the entire RNA isolate underwent reverse transcription. About 3.6 million reads on average were seen across naive, central memory and regulatory T cell samples. Profiled with immunoSEQ multiplex PCR; TCRdb holds only in-frame clones, not every one. The sample yields 150,000 or so clones, 40% to 60% seen once. The CDR3 has 14 amino acids. V lost 4 bases and J 8 bases, leaving 14 bases between the germline ends. Germline V gene sequence: CDR1 SNHLY, CDR2 FYNNEI. This sample was included in a study of beta chain features in type 1 diabetes. Overall study results and limits: Compared to healthy donors, patients appeared to have naive, central memory and Treg TCRB repertoires that were more alike.

The source is a man between 18 and 29 years old in good health. The J gene is TRBJ1-4, the V gene TRBV2, with D possibly matching TRBD1 (5 bases). The sequenced sample was Tregs from blood. The CDR3 DNA is TGTGCCAGCAGTGCAGGGAATAGGATGGAAAAACTGTTTTTT. It translates to CASSAGNRMEKLFF. Drawing the rest from reference TRBV2 and TRBJ1-4, the complete variable domain is EPEVTQTPSHQVTQMGQEVILRCVPISNHLYFYWYRQILGQKVEFLVSFYNNEISEKSEIFDDQFSVERPDGSNFTLKIRSTKLEDSAMYFCASSAGNRMEKLFFGSGTQLSVL.